Included here is one TCR beta chain sequence, with context. The antigen it recognizes is unknown. Base qualities are not provided; no much larger clone lies one nucleotide away. Looking up the germline V gene (reference sequence) yields CDR1 SEHNR and CDR2 FQNEAQ. The junction carries 9 bases between V and J, which are trimmed by 3 bases and 4 bases respectively. Counted from cysteine to phenylalanine, this CDR3 has 13 amino acids. Here the CDR3 DNA is all that survives: 39 bases in frame from base 1. These data are taken from a study of OX40 agonist ivuxolimab in advanced cancers. Background on the whole study: The costimulatory receptor OX40 (CD134) was targeted by ivuxolimab, a fully human IgG2 agonistic monoclonal antibody. Intravenous ivuxolimab was administered to patients every 2 weeks at six dose levels: 0.01, 0.1, 0.3, 1.5, 3 and 10 mg/kg. Among the roughly 50 dose-escalation patients, about 19 had hepatocellular carcinoma, roughly 15 melanoma, 9 renal cell carcinoma and 9 head and neck cancer. The dose-escalation cohort was about 83% male with a mean age of 60 years, ranging from 23 to 79. Patients were allowed to have had prior anti-PD-1, anti-PD-L1 or anti-CTLA-4 therapy, and more than 35% of the dose-escalation patients had been treated with checkpoint inhibitors. Partial responses occurred in three dose-escalation patients: two with cutaneous melanoma and one with hepatocellular carcinoma. Peripheral TCRbeta sequencing aimed to test whether ivuxolimab altered TCR sequence diversity and caused clonal T-cell expansion. The paper reports the monotherapy dose-escalation portion (N = 52 patients) of the phase I ivuxolimab trial. The research as a whole found: At doses of 0.1 to 3.0 mg/kg, clonal expansion of both CD4+ and CD8+ T cells in blood was seen between baseline and week 6. Low levels of normalized T-cell clonal expansion were also shown by some nonresponding patients. In the 0.1-3.0 mg/kg groups, partial responders were among the patients with the lowest normalized peripheral clonal expansion, particularly in CD8+ T cells. After ivuxolimab, more expanded clones were found on average in CD8+ T cells than in CD4+ T cells. The antigen specificity of the clonally expanded peripheral T cells was not determined.

Genomic DNA was extracted from sorted cells for sequencing of the TCRbeta CDR3 region. The immunoSEQ Assay was used to sequence the TCRbeta CDR3 regions. TCRdb holds this immuneACCESS table with in-frame rearrangements only. Some clones are missing; in checked studies, unresolved V genes explain under half, and the rest has no known cause. The table for this sample lists approximately 65,000 clones; approximately 89% of them were counted only once. The top ten clones comprise 0.8% to 1.2% of the sample. Patients with autoimmune disease history or receiving systemic immunosuppression were excluded from the trial. Peripheral blood for TCR sequencing was collected from all dose cohorts at baseline, on cycle 4 day 1, and on cycle 7 day 1. Samples came from an open-label, multicenter, first-in-human phase I dose-escalation trial of ivuxolimab. Adults with locally advanced or metastatic melanoma, renal cell carcinoma, hepatocellular carcinoma or head and neck squamous cell carcinoma were enrolled in the trial. Before TCR sequencing, CD4+ and CD8+ T cells were separately sorted from peripheral blood.

The sample here was CD4+ or CD8+ T cells sorted from blood, taken in a trial of the OX40 agonist ivuxolimab. The rearrangement combines TRBV7-9 with TRBJ2-5; the D gene cannot be named for sure. This receptor was identified in an adult with an advanced solid tumor such as melanoma, head and neck, liver or kidney cancer. For the CDR3, the sequence is CASSFSMGETQYF. The DNA reads as follows: TGTGCCAGCAGCTTTTCGATGGGAGAGACCCAGTACTTC.